This section outlines one TCR beta chain sequence together with its context. A second PCR, run for about 7 to 11 cycles, used a sample-barcoded 5' primer plus a J-beta primer mix. Each CDR3 protein gets one entry after TCRdb re-called the 5' RACE reads with MiXCR. The sample comprises roughly 1.5 million distinct CDR3 sequences, about 42% of which are singletons, and around 4% rests with the top ten. The data were taken from a study of blood T cells in healthy people across ages. The CDR3 totals 15 residues. V lost 3 bases, J lost 1 base, and 11 bases lay in between. Sequences were obtained from blood. The receptor's source is a woman aged 18 to 35 in good health. V gene TRBV12-3 or TRBV12-4 combines with J gene TRBJ2-3; D is unclear. CDR3 sequence: CASSLAILGTDTQYF. Here the CDR3 DNA reads TGTGCCAGCAGTTTGGCAATTCTAGGCACAGATACGCAGTATTTT.